This TCR beta chain is from a study of cytomegalovirus exposure and HLA in healthy donors. Findings of the study overall: Further analysis, carried out later, found HLA-associated TCR beta chains more clonally expanded than equally common other chains. The study reported that TCR beta sequences accurately predicted HLA-A and HLA-B alleles in most subjects. In vitro experiments confirmed that three CMV-associated chains were specific for CMV antigens. In a later analysis, V- and J-gene trimming of beta chains associated with a DCLRE1C missense variant, replicated independently.

The CDR3 sequence is 15 residues long. V lost 1 base to trimming and J lost 4 bases, with 13 bases between them. Germline V gene sequence: CDR1 KGHSH, CDR2 LQKENI. Both 60 Vbeta primers and 13 Jbeta primers went into the PCR. Repertoires were generated with immunoSEQ multiplex PCR, while TCRdb's copy carries only in-frame clones and drops some. The sample contains about 100,000 clones, roughly three fifths of which appear only once. In regard to this clone: Its antigen remains unidentified.

Sequenced: PBMCs. The chain links TRBV18 to TRBJ1-1, with D maybe TRBD1 (5 bases). This sequence originates from a man aged 30 to 45 in good health and CMV-seropositive. CDR3 bases: TGTGCCAGCTCACCACAGGGGCGACCGGGCACTGAAGCTTTCTTT. It codes for CASSPQGRPGTEAFF.